This TCR beta chain was sequenced in a study of technical replicates of blood from a handful of donors. Assay: immunoSEQ multiplex PCR; the TCRdb copy retains only in-frame clones and omits some. The sample shows 13,000 or so clones, 80% to 90% of them seen only once. CDR3 length: 15 amino acids. V dropped 2 bases and J dropped 6; count of bases not matched to a gene: 6. Germline V gene data show CDR1 as SQVTM and CDR2 as ANQGSEA. Sequencing was performed on PBMCs. This receptor was obtained from a human donor in good health. The V and J genes are TRBV29-1 and TRBJ2-7; 14 bases are shared with TRBD2. CDR3 in amino acids: CSVETRLAGGPEQYF. In DNA, the CDR3 is TGCAGCGTTGAAACGCGACTAGCGGGAGGGCCCGAGCAGTACTTC.